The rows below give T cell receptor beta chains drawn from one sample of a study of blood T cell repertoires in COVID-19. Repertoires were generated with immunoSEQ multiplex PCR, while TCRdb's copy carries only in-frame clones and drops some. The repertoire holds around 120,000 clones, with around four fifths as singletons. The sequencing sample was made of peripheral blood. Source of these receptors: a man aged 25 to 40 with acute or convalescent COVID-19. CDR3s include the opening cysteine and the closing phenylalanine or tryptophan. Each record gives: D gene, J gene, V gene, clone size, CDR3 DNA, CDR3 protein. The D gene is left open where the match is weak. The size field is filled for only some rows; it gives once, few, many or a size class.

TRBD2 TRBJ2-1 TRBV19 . TGTGCCAGTAAGGGACTAGCGGGGGAAATTGCCTACAATGAGCAGTTCTTC CASKGLAGEIAYNEQFF
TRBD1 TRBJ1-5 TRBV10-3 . TGTGCCATCAGTGGACAGGGAGGTAGTCAGCCCCAGCATTTT CAISGQGGSQPQHF
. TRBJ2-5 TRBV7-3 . TGTGCCAGCAGCCGGATGGGGTCGGCGACAGGAGAGACCCAGTACTTC CASSRMGSATGETQYF
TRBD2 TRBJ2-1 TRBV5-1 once TGCGCCAGCAGCGCGGGACTAGCGGGAGTGGGTTATGAGCAGTTCTTC CASSAGLAGVGYEQFF
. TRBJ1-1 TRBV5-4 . TGTGCCAGCAGGGCGGGCGGACGGGACACTGAAGCTTTCTTT CASRAGGRDTEAFF
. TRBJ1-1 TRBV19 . TGTGCCAGTAGTATCTCAACAGGGAACACTGAAGCTTTCTTT CASSISTGNTEAFF
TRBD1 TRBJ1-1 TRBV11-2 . TGTGCCAGCAGCAGGGACAGGGGGCAGGGCACTGAAGCTTTCTTT CASSRDRGQGTEAFF
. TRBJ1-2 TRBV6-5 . TGTGCCAGCTGGGGTGGAACAGGGCTCGGCTACACCTTC CASWGGTGLGYTF
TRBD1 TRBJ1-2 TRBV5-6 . TGTGCCAGCAGCTACGGGACAGGGGGCGGATACTATGGCTACACCTTC CASSYGTGGGYYGYTF
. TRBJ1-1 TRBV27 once TGTGCCAGCAGTTTACTGGGGGCGAGTGTTATGAACACTGAAGCTTTCTTT CASSLLGASVMNTEAFF
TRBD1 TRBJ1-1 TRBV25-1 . TGTGCCAGCAGTGTACAGGGGAGCACTGAAGCTTTCTTT CASSVQGSTEAFF
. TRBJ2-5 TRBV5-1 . TGCGCCAGCAGCTCTGGACTAGTTCAGGGGGAGACCCAGTACTTC CASSSGLVQGETQYF
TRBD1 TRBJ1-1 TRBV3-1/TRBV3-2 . TGTGCCAGCAGGGACAGGGGAACTGAAGCTTTCTTT CASRDRGTEAFF
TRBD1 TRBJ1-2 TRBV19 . TGTGCCAGTAGTGGGGGACAGGGGTACGGCTACACCTTC CASSGGQGYGYTF
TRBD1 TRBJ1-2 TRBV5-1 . TGCGCCAGCAGCGACCGGGACAGGGGCAGTTCCTATGGCTACACCTTC CASSDRDRGSSYGYTF
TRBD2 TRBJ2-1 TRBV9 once TGTGCCAGCAGCGTAGGGTTCGGAGTAGCGGGGGCCTACAATGAGCAGTTCTTC CASSVGFGVAGAYNEQFF
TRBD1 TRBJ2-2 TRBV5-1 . TGCGCCAGCAGCCTCACAGGGGACGGGGAGCTGTTTTTT CASSLTGDGELFF
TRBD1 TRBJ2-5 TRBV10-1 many TGCGCCAGCAGTGCGGCAGGGGGAGAGACCCAGTACTTC CASSAAGGETQYF
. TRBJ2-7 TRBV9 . TGTGCCAGCTCATCGGGACATAGCTCCTACGAGCAGTACTTC CASSSGHSSYEQYF
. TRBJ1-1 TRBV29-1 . TGCAGCGGTCGAGACACTGAAGCTTTCTTT CSGRDTEAFF